A selection of T cell receptor beta chains follows, all from one sample in a study of graft-versus-host responses after intestinal transplantation. Produced via immunoSEQ multiplex PCR; TCRdb's table is partial and in-frame only. The sample holds about 86,000 clones, about 88% seen once. The antigens of these receptors remain unknown. Sequenced material: unstimulated CD4+ T cells sorted from spleen or lymph node cells, taken before transplant. These TCRs come from a human donor who was the organ donor for an intestinal transplant. Each CDR3 is given with its conserved first and last residue. The size field is filled for only some rows; it gives once, few, many or a size class.

CDR3: CASSLGGTEETQYF
J: TRBJ2-5
size: NA
V: TRBV5-1

CDR3: CASSPPRTGGTGELFF
J: TRBJ2-2
size: once
V: TRBV28

CDR3: CASSLVSNEQYF
J: TRBJ2-7
size: NA
V: TRBV5-4

CDR3: CASSAGTGYEQYF
J: TRBJ2-7
size: NA
V: TRBV11-2

CDR3: CASSVRGSGTTRETQYF
J: TRBJ2-5
size: NA
V: TRBV9

CDR3: CASSRGGGRAYTDTQYF
J: TRBJ2-3
size: NA
V: TRBV5-1

CDR3: CASESGGRYNEQFF
J: TRBJ2-1
size: once
V: TRBV19

CDR3: CASSPTVYGSYEQYF
J: TRBJ2-7
size: once
V: TRBV28

CDR3: CASSRRIYNEQFF
J: TRBJ2-1
size: NA
V: TRBV11-2

CDR3: CASSLFALRTSFSYEQYF
J: TRBJ2-7
size: NA
V: TRBV7-2

CDR3: CASSQGQGASGNTIYF
J: TRBJ1-3
size: NA
V: TRBV5-4

CDR3: CASRGVGGAIGAQYF
J: TRBJ2-5
size: once
V: TRBV2

CDR3: CASSRDSCNQPQHF
J: TRBJ1-5
size: NA
V: TRBV14

CDR3: CASSPGQGMSGYTF
J: TRBJ1-2
size: NA
V: TRBV7-3

CDR3: CASSLGGTNEKLFF
J: TRBJ1-4
size: NA
V: TRBV11-2

CDR3: CASRKGLVETQYF
J: TRBJ2-5
size: NA
V: TRBV28

CDR3: CASSGTSQGNTIYF
J: TRBJ1-3
size: NA
V: TRBV7-9

CDR3: CASSLGSGGAGETQYF
J: TRBJ2-5
size: NA
V: TRBV7-7

CDR3: CASAGSGTNTQYF
J: TRBJ2-3
size: NA
V: TRBV7-9

CDR3: CAWIGGPERNYGYTF
J: TRBJ1-2
size: NA
V: TRBV30

CDR3: CASSIDLSPGSSGNTIYF
J: TRBJ1-3
size: NA
V: TRBV19

CDR3: CATSRDLGTGLYGYTF
J: TRBJ1-2
size: NA
V: TRBV15

CDR3: CASSEEGQVGYEQYF
J: TRBJ2-7
size: NA
V: TRBV6-1

CDR3: CSAFGTDTQYF
J: TRBJ2-3
size: NA
V: TRBV20-1

CDR3: CASRRGSGTIQETQYF
J: TRBJ2-5
size: NA
V: TRBV7-9

CDR3: CSVRGQGSSYEQYF
J: TRBJ2-7
size: NA
V: TRBV29-1

CDR3: CASSWARDNYDIDGYTF
J: TRBJ1-2
size: NA
V: TRBV7-9

CDR3: CASSARQGPYGYTF
J: TRBJ1-2
size: NA
V: TRBV18

CDR3: CASSDRGYGYTF
J: TRBJ1-2
size: NA
V: TRBV2